This paragraph covers one T cell receptor (beta chain) sequence. Antigen: not known. These data originate in a study of chemoradiotherapy in HPV16-positive cancers. Study-level findings and limits: For HPV16-positive patients, expanding HPV-responsive T cells associated with longer recurrence-free survival.

CDR3 size: 14 residues. Germline CDR1 SGHNT, CDR2 YYREEE (reference sequence). V was pared by 0 bases and J by 4 bases, with 10 bases between. Some clones are missing from TCRdb's copy, which holds only in-frame ones; the method was immunoSEQ multiplex PCR. The sample has approximately 13,000 clones; approximately 89% are singletons. The receptor was isolated from a human donor with HPV-associated anogenital cancer. Sequencing was performed on tumor tissue, taken from a patient who underwent chemoradiotherapy. The chain links TRBV5-4 to TRBJ2-5; TRBD1 might be the D (6 bases). DNA for the CDR3: TGTGCCAGCAGCTTGGAGGGGGACGGAGAGACCCAGTACTTC. This translates into CASSLEGDGETQYF.